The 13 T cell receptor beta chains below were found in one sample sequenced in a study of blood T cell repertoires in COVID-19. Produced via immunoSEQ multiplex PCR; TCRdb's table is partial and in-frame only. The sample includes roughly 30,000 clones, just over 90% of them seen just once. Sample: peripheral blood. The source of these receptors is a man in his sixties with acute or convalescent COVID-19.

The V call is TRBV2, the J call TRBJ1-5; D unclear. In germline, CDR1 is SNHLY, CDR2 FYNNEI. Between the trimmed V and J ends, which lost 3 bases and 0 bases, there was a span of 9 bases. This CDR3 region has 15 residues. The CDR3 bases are TGTGCCAGCAGTGATTCTGTGTATAGCAATCAGCCCCAGCATTTT. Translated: CASSDSVYSNQPQHF.

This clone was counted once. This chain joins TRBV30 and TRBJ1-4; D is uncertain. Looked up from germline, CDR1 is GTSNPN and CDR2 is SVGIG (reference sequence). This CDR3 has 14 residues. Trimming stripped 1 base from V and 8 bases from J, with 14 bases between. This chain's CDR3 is CAWSGRLGNEKLFF. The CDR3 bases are TGTGCCTGGAGTGGAAGGCTAGGAAACGAAAAACTGTTTTTT.

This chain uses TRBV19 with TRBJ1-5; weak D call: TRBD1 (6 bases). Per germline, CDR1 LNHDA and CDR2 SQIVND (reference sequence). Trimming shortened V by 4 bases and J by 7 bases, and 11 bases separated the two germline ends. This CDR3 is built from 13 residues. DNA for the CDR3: TGTGCCAGTAGTAACAGGGTTGGGCAGCCCCAGCATTTT. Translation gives CASSNRVGQPQHF.

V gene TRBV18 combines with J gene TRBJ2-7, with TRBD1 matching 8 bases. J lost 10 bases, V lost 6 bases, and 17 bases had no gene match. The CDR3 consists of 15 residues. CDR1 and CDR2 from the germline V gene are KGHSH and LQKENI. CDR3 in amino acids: CASSPPGQARLFQYF. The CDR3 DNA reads TGTGCCAGCTCGCCTCCGGGACAGGCCCGGTTGTTCCAGTACTTC.

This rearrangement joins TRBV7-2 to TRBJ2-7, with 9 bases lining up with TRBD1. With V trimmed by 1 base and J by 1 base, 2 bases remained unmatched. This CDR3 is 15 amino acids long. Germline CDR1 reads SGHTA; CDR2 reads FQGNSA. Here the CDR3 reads CASSLVGQGSYEQYF. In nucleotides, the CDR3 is TGTGCCAGCAGCTTAGTGGGACAGGGATCCTACGAGCAGTACTTC.

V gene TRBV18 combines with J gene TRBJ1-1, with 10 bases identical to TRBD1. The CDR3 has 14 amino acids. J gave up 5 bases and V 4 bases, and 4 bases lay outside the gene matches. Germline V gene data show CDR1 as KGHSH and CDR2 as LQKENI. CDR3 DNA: TGTGCCAGCTCACAAGGGACAGGGGAGACTGAAGCTTTCTTT. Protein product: CASSQGTGETEAFF.

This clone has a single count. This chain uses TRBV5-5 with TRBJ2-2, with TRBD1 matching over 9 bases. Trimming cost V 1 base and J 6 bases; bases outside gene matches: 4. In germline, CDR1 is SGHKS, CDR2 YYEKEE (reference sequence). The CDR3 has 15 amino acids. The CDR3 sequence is CASSLTGGFSGELFF. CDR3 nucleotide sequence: TGTGCCAGCAGCTTGACAGGGGGCTTCTCCGGGGAGCTGTTTTTT. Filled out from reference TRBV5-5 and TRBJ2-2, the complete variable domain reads DAGVTQSPTHLIKTRGQQVTLRCSPISGHKSVSWYQQVLGQGPQFIFQYYEKEERGRGNFPDRFSARQFPNYSSELNVNALLLGDSALYLCASSLTGGFSGELFFGEGSRLTVL.

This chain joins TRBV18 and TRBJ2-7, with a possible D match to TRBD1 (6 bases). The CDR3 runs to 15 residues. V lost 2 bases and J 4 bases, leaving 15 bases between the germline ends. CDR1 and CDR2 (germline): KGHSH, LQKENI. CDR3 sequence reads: CASSPGRQEFYEQYV. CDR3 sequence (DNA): TGTGCCAGCTCACCAGGGCGACAGGAGTTTTACGAGCAGTACGTC.

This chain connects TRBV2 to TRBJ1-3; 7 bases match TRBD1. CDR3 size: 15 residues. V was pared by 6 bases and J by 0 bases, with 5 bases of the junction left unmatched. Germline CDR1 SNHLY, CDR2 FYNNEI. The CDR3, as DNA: TGTGCCAGCAGAGGGACAGTATTCTCTGGAAACACCATATATTTT. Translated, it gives CASRGTVFSGNTIYF.

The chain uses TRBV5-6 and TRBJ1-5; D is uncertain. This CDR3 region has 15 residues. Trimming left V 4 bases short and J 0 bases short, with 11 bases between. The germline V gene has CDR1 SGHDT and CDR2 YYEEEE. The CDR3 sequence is CASSTLGASNQPQHF. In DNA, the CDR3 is TGTGCCAGCAGCACCTTGGGAGCTAGCAATCAGCCCCAGCATTTT.

The CDR3 DNA reads as TGTGCCACCAGCAGACAGGGGAAGATGGGGTACAATGAGCAGTTCTTC. It encodes CATSRQGKMGYNEQFF. The rearrangement uses TRBV15 and TRBJ2-1, with D perhaps TRBD1 (6 bases). The CDR3 extends over 16 amino acids. Germline CDR1 reads LNHNV; CDR2 reads YYDKDF (reference sequence). V lost 2 bases and J lost 4, with 15 bases in between.

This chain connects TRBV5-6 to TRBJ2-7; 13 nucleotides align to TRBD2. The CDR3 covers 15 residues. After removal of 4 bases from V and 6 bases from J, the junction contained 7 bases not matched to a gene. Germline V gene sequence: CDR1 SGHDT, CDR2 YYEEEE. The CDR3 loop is CASSRRLAGGVEQYF. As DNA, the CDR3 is TGTGCCAGCAGCCGGAGACTAGCGGGAGGCGTCGAGCAGTACTTC.

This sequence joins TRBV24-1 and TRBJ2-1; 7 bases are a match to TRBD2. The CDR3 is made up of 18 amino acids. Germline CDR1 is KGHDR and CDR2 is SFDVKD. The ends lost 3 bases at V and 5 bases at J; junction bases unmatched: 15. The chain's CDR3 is CATSDIPSSGPRDNEQFF. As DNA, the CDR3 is TGTGCCACCAGTGATATCCCTTCTAGCGGACCTCGCGACAATGAGCAGTTCTTC.